This T cell receptor beta chain was retrieved from a study of T cells expressing NK-cell markers (dated by TCRdb to about 2020). Study-level background: TCR beta-chain repertoires were profiled in sorted CD3+CD56+NKG2C+, CD3+CD56+NKG2C- and CD3+CD56-NKG2C+ T-cell subsets from about 8 donors. Seven of the eight sequenced donors were HCMV-seropositive and one was HCMV-seronegative. The eight sequenced donors were randomly selected healthy volunteers, three men and five women. Sequencing of the libraries produced 2 x 150 bp reads on Illumina HiSeq 2000/2500, MiSeq or NextSeq. Broader findings and caveats from the paper: Those dominant clonotypes were again the most abundant among CD3+CD56-NKG2C+ cells in a few donors, at roughly 25-60.1%. Whether the expanded NKG2C-expressing T cell clones were specific for HCMV antigens remained unclear. In several donors, the dominant CD3+CD56+NKG2C+ clonotypes were found to rank among the top 10 CD8+ clonotypes and to make up 1.0-7.0% of CD8+ T cells.

Sequencing used an Illumina HiSeq 2000. 5'RACE template switching, by which a universal primer site and unique molecular identifiers were added, was used to make TCR beta cDNA libraries. Synthesis of cDNA was primed from the TCR beta constant segment and was followed by two consecutive PCR amplification steps. For the original study's pipeline: MIGEC handled demultiplexing of the reads and grouping by UMI, while MiTCR was used to assemble and quantify clonotypes. Only TCR cDNA sequences supported by at least two reads were kept to exclude erroneous sequences. Downstream repertoire analysis used the tcR package, and clonotypes were matched across fractions by CDR3 nucleotide sequence plus V segment. VDJmatch was used to annotate antigen specificity against VDJdb, with one amino acid substitution allowed in CDR3. The reads were reprocessed in TCRdb, with one entry per CDR3 protein sequence and no accompanying DNA. Clone size and V and J calls follow TCRdb, not the original study. The table held for this sample gives roughly 420,000 distinct CDR3 sequences. The ten largest make up about 7.3% of the sample.

To determine HCMV serostatus, a commercial ELISA kit was used to detect HCMV-specific IgG in serum. Ficoll density gradient centrifugation was used to isolate peripheral blood mononuclear cells from blood. For this clonotype: It has no known antigen specificity.

Looking up the germline V gene yields CDR1 SQVTM and CDR2 ANQGSEA. The CDR3 goes from the cysteine to the phenylalanine over 15 residues. No coding sequence is recorded. The TCR sequence derives from a woman between 18 and 70 years old in good health. Sequencing input: blood T cells: a sorted CD56 or NKG2C T cell subset, CD4+ or CD8+ T cells, or bulk PBMC T cells (not recorded which). The chain couples TRBV29-1 to TRBJ2-3; no DNA is available, so the TRBD1 call from TCRdb remains unchecked. The CDR3 sequence is CSVDAGSGGPDTQYF.